This TCR beta chain was found in a study of beta chain features in type 1 diabetes. Study-wide context: Healthy donors and patients had similar age, gender and cell yields. In all, approximately 110 million sorted cells from all samples were analyzed. Whole-study findings and limits: Type 1 diabetes patients had fewer VDJ junction insertions and more deletions.

The V and J ends lost 6 bases and 7 bases, in that order; junction bases with no gene match: 10. The germline CDR1 and CDR2 sequences are MNHEY and SVGAGI. There are 15 residues in the CDR3. Isolated RNA was reverse transcribed in full, so expressed TCRB transcripts were sequenced. Libraries were prepared by immunoSEQ multiplex PCR; TCRdb keeps only in-frame clonotypes and omits some of them. The sample lists some 40,000 clones, around 45% seen once, with 0.6% to 0.85% in the top ten. Researchers reported sorting CD4+ naive, central memory, regulatory and stem cell-like memory cells via CD45RO/CCR7/CD25/CD127/CD95/CD27. This clone was seen just once. Its antigen is currently unknown.

Sequencing used central memory CD4+ T cells from blood. The chain couples TRBV6-5 to TRBJ2-5; 11 bases match TRBD1. The source of this sequence is a young woman in good health. The DNA for the CDR3 is TGTGCCAGCAGGTCGGGACAGGGGGAAAGGGCGACCCAGTACTTC. It specifies CASRSGQGERATQYF.